This TCR beta chain was identified during a study of T-cell memory formation after mild COVID-19. TCRdb fed the 5' RACE reads into MiXCR, producing one record per CDR3 protein. Of about 130,000 distinct CDR3 sequences detected, 25% appear once; the ten largest clones hold roughly a quarter. In its sample, this clonotype was seen a few times. The receptor was derived from an adult woman who had mild COVID-19 (a few samples of this study predate the infection). Cell type and time point are not known. The sequenced material came from PBMCs or a T cell subset sorted from them (not recorded which).

CDR3 amino acids: CASRGAFDEKLFF. CDR3 nucleotides: TGTGCCAGCAGGGGGGCGTTTGATGAAAAACTGTTTTTT. J is TRBJ1-4 and V is TRBV7-6; D possibly corresponds to TRBD1 (6 bases). This CDR3 is 13 amino acids long. Per the germline V gene, CDR1 is SGHVS and CDR2 is FNYEAQ. The V and J ends lost 6 bases and 6 bases respectively, with 11 bases between them.